This T cell receptor (beta chain) was profiled in a study of T cells after yellow fever vaccination. The J segment lost 1 base and the V segment lost 5 bases, leaving 4 bases of the junction unmatched. Germline V gene lookup returns CDR1 MDHEN and CDR2 SYDVKM. The CDR3 covers 15 residues. One entry per CDR3 protein, called by TCRdb with MiXCR from the 5' RACE reads. The data contain approximately 160,000 distinct CDR3 sequences, about 6% of them singletons. This clonotype was detected ten times or more. The sample here was CD4+ T cells sorted from PBMCs, taken on the day of the first yellow fever vaccination. This sequence originates from a man aged 18 to 30 who received the YFV17D yellow fever vaccine. V and J are TRBV28 and TRBJ1-4, with 7 bases that match TRBD1. Here the CDR3 DNA reads TGTGCCAGCAGTACCACAGGGGTAACTAATGAAAAACTGTTTTTT. This codes for CASSTTGVTNEKLFF.